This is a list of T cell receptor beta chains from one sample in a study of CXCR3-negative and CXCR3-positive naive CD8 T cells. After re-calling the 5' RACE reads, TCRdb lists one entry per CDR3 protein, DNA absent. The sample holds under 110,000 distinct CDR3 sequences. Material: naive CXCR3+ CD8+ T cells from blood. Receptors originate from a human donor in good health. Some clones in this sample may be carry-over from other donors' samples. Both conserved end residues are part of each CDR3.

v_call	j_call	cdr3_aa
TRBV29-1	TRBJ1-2	CSVGLLGIYGYTF
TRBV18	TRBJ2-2	CASWGTFKNTGELFF
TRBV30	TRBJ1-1	CAYEGLNTEAFF
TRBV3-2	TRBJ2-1	CASSQDRDSRGNEQFF
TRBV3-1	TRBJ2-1	CASSQGQGIDEQFF
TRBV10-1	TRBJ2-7	CASSESLNLQGNEQYF
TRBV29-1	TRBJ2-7	CSVEEKDGYEQYF
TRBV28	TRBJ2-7	CASSPRLAESYEQYF
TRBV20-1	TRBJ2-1	CSARGWDRGLNEQFF
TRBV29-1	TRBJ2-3	CSVDWDPDTQYF
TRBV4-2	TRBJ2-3	CASSSGTSLFQDTQYF
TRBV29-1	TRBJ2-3	CSVEVASGWRADTQYF
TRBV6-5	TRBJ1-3	CASSRQGENTIYF
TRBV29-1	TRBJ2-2	CSVEGSTTSGVGELFF
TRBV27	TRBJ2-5	CASSPLGYQETQYF
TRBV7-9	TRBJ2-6	CASSLGGQANVLTF
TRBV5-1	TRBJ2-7	CASSLAAGNSYEQYF
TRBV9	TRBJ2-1	CASSVDHNEQFF